The present T cell receptor beta chain was sequenced within a study of cytomegalovirus exposure and HLA in healthy donors. Study-level information: HLA-typed donors were the source of around 87 million unique TCRs, which an early data release held.

Findings and caveats of the study: Later analysis identified several of the most significant clusters that appeared linked to common viral pathogens. Most TCR sequences showed up rarely, but some public TCRs showed up in many donors.

In the PCR, 60 Vbeta and 13 Jbeta primers were used. Original analysis: Later, an analysis found 80 million or so unique TCR beta chains, and 8.5 million to 12 million of these were shared. Here immunoSEQ multiplex PCR was the method, and the copy in TCRdb shows in-frame clones only, minus some. V and J calls and clone size are as listed in that table; D and trimming were resolved from the DNA. This table holds 120,000 to 150,000 clones, around 86% found once. The J segment lost 4 bases and the V segment lost 0 bases, leaving 2 bases of the junction unmatched. The V gene's germline CDR1 is ENHRY and CDR2 SYGVKD. The CDR3 sequence is 14 residues long. To note about this clone: The antigen is unknown.

This TCR derives from a woman in her twenties or thirties in good health and CMV-seronegative. V usage is TRBV10-3 and J usage is TRBJ1-2; 7 nucleotides align to TRBD1. The sequencing input was PBMCs. The CDR3 DNA reads as TGTGCCATCAGTGAGTCCCAGGGGGTCTATGGCTACACCTTC. Translating it yields CAISESQGVYGYTF.